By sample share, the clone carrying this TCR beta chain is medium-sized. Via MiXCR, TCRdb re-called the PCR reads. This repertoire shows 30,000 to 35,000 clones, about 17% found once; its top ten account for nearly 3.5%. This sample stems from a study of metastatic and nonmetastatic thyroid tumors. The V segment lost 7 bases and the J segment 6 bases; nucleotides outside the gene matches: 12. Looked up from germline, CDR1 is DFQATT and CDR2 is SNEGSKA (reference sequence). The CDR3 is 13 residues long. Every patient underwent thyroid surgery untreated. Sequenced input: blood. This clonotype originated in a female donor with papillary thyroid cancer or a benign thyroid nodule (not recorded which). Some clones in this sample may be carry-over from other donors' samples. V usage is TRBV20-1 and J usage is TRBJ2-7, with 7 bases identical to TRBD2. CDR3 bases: TGCAGTGGTAAAAGCGGGGATGCGGGCGAGCAGTACTTC. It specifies CSGKSGDAGEQYF.